This paragraph covers one T cell receptor beta chain sequence. Its antigen is not known. This CDR3 spans 16 amino acids. Trimming took off 2 bases at V and 2 bases at J, with 14 bases between the two ends. The germline gives CDR1 SGHTA, CDR2 FQGNSA. With baseline, cycle 4 day 1, and cycle 7 day 1 as timepoints, blood was sampled. The data originate from a study of OX40 agonist ivuxolimab in advanced cancers. Across the study: Patients achieving partial responses numbered three: one hepatocellular carcinoma case and two cutaneous melanoma cases.

Study observations and caveats: Averaging showed that CD8+ T cells had more expanded clones than CD4+ did. At doses 0.1 to 3.0 mg/kg, CD4+ and CD8+ clones expanded.

This table comes from immunoSEQ multiplex PCR, and its TCRdb copy is limited to in-frame clones, with some not included. The table shows 80,000 to 95,000 clones, with more than 75% occurring only once. The source material was CD4+ or CD8+ T cells sorted from blood, sampled in a trial of the OX40 agonist ivuxolimab. This chain connects TRBV7-2 to TRBJ2-3; TRBD1 is a possible D gene (5 bases). This clonotype was obtained from an adult with an advanced solid tumor such as melanoma, head and neck, liver or kidney cancer. The CDR3 loop is CASSLKQVEITDTQYF. CDR3 nucleotides: TGTGCCAGCAGCTTAAAACAGGTGGAAATCACAGATACGCAGTATTTT. The full variable domain, with the rest looked up from reference TRBV7-2 and TRBJ2-3, is GAGVSQSPSNKVTEKGKDVELRCDPISGHTALYWYRQSLGQGLEFLIYFQGNSAPDKSGLPSDRFSAERTGGSVSTLTIQRTQQEDSAVYLCASSLKQVEITDTQYFGPGTRLTVL.